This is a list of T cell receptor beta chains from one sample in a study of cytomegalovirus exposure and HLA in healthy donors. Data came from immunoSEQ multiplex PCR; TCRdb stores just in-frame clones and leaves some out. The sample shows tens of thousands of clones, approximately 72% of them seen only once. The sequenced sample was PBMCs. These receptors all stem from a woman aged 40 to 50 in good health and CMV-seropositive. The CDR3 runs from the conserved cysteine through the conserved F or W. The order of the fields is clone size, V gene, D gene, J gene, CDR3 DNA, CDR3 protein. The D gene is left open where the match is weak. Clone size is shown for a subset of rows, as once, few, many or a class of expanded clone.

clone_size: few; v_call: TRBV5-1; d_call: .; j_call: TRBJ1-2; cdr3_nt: TGCGCCAGCAGCATTACAGGGAACTATGGCTACACCTTC; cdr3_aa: CASSITGNYGYTF
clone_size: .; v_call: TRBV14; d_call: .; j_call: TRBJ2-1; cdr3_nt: TGTGCCAGCAGCCCCGGGACATTCCACAATGAGCAGTTCTTC; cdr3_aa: CASSPGTFHNEQFF
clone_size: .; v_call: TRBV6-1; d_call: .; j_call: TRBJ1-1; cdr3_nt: TGTGCCAGCAGGGAAAGACAGGTGATCACTGAAGCTTTCTTT; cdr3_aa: CASRERQVITEAFF
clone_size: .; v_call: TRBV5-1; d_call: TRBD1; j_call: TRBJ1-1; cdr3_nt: TGCGCCAGCAGACCCGGACAGGGGGACCGTGGCACTGAAGCTTTCTTT; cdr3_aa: CASRPGQGDRGTEAFF
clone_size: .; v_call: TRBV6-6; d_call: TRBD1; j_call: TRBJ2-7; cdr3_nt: TGTGCCAGCAACCTCAGGGACAGCTCCTACGAGCAGTACTTC; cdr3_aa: CASNLRDSSYEQYF
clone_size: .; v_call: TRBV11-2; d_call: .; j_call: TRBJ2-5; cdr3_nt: TGTGCCAGCAGCTTGCCGGGACTCCCGACCCAGTACTTC; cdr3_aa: CASSLPGLPTQYF
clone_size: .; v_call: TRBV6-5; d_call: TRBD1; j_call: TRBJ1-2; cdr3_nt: TGTGCCAGCAGCTGGGACAGGGGGCTGGGCTACACCTTC; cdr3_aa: CASSWDRGLGYTF
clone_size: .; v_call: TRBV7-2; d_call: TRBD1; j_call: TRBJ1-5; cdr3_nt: TGTGCCAGCAGCTTAAGACAGGGCGGTCAGCCCCAGCATTTT; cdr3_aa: CASSLRQGGQPQHF
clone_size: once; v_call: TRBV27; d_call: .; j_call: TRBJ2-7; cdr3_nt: TGTGCCAGCAGTCTAACCCAAGAGCAGTACTTC; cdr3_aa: CASSLTQEQYF
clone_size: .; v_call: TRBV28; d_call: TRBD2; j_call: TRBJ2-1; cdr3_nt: TGTGCCGGCACTAGCGGGGGGGAGTCCAATGAGCAGTTCTTC; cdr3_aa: CAGTSGGESNEQFF
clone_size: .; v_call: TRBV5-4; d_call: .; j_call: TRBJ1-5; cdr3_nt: TGTGCCAGCAGCTTGGCAGGGTATAATCAGCCCCAGCATTTT; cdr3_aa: CASSLAGYNQPQHF
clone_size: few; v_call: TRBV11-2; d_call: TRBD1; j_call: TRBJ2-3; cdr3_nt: TGTGCCAGCAGCTATCGACAGGGGGCTTTCACAGATACGCAGTATTTT; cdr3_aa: CASSYRQGAFTDTQYF
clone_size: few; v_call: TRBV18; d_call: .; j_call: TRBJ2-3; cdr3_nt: TGTGCCAGCTCACCACCGGGCCCACAGGGAGATACGCAGTATTTT; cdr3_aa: CASSPPGPQGDTQYF
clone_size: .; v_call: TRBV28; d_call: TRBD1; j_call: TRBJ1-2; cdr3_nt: TGTGCCAGCAGTCCCGTCGGACAGGCGGCTGGGGGCGGCAGCTATGGCTACACCTTC; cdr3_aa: CASSPVGQAAGGGSYGYTF